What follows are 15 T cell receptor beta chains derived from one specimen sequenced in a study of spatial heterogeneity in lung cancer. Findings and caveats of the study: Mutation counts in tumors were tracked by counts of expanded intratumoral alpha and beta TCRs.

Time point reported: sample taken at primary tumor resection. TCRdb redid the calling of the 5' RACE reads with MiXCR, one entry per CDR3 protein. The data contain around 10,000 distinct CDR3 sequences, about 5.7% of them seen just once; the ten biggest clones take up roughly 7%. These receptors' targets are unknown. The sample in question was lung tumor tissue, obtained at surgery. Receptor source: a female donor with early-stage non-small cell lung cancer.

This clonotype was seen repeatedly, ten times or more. The CDR3 nucleotides read TGCAGTGCTAGAAGGACAGTCTCCAATCAGCCCCAGCATTTT. Translating gives CSARRTVSNQPQHF. The chain links TRBV20-1 to TRBJ1-5, with D perhaps matching TRBD1 (6 bases). V shed 2 bases and J shed 3 bases, with 11 bases lying between them. The CDR3 is made up of 14 amino acids. Germline V gives CDR1 DFQATT, CDR2 SNEGSKA (reference sequence).

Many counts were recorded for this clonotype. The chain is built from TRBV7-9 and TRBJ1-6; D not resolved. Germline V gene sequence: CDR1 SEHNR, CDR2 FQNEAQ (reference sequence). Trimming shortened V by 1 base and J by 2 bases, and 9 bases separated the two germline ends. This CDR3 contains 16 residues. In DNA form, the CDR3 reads TGTGCCAGCAGCTTAGATGGGTCCCCCTATAATTCACCCCTCCACTTT. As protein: CASSLDGSPYNSPLHF.

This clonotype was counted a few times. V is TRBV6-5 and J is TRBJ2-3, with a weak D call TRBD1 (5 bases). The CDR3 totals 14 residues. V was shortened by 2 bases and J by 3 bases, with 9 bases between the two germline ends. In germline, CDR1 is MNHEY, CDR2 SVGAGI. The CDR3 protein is CASSYDRETDTQYF. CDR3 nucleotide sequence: TGTGCCAGCAGTTACGACAGAGAAACAGATACGCAGTATTTT.

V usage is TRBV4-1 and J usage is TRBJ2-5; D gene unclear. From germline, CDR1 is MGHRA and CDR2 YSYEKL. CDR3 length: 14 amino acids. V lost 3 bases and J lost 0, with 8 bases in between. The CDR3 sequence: CASSQNQYQETQYF. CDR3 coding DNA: TGCGCCAGCAGCCAGAACCAGTACCAAGAGACCCAGTACTTC.

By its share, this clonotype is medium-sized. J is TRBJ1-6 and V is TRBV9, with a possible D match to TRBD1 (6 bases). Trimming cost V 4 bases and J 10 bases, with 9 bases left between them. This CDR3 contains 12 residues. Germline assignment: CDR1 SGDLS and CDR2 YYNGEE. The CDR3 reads CASSTQGSPLHF. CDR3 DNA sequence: TGTGCCAGCAGCACTCAGGGGTCACCCCTCCACTTT.

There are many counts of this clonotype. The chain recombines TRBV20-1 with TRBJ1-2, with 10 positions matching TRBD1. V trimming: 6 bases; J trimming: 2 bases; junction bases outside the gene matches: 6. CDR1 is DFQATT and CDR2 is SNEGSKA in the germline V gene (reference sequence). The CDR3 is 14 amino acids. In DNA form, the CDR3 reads TGCAGTGCCCCCGGACAGGGGGGGAACTATGGCTACACCTTC. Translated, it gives CSAPGQGGNYGYTF.

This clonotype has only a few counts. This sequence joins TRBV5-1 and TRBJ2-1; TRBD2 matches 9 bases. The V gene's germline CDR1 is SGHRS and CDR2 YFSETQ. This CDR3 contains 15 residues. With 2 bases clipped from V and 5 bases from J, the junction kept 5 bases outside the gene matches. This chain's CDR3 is CASSLTTSGNNEQFF. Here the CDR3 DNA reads TGCGCCAGCAGCTTAACGACTAGCGGAAACAATGAGCAGTTCTTC.

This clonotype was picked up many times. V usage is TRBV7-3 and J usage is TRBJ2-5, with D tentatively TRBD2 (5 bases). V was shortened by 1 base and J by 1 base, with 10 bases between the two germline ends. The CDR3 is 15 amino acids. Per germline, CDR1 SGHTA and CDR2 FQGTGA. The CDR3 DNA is TGTGCCAGCAGCTTAAATCGGGGAATCCAAGAGACCCAGTACTTC. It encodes CASSLNRGIQETQYF.

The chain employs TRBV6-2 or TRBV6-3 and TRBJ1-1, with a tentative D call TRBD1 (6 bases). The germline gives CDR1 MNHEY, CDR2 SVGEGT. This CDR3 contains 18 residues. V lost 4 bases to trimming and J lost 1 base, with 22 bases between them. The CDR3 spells CASSSIRPTGTRNTEAFF. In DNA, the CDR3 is TGTGCCAGCAGTTCTATCCGTCCGACAGGAACAAGGAACACTGAAGCTTTCTTT.

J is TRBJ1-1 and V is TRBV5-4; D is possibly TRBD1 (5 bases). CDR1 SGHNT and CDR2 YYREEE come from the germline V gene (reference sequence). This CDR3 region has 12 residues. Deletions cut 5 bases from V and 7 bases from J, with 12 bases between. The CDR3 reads CASRTTTGEAFF. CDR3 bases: TGTGCCAGCAGGACTACTACAGGTGAAGCTTTCTTT.

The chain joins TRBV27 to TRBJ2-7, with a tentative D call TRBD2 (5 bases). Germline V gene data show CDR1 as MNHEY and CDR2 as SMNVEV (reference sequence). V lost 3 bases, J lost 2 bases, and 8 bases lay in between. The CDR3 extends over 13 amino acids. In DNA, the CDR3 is TGTGCCAGCAGTTTTAGCGTGGCCTACGAGCAGTACTTC. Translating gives CASSFSVAYEQYF.

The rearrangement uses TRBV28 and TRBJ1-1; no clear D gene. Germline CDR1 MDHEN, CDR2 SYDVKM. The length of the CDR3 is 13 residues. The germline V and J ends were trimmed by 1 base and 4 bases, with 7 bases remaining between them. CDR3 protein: CASSLFPTTEAFF. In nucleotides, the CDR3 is TGTGCCAGCAGTTTATTCCCCACCACTGAAGCTTTCTTT.

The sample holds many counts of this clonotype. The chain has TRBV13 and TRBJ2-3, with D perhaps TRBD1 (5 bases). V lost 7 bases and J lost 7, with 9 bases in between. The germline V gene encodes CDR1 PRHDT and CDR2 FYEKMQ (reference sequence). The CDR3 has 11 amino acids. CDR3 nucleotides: TGTGCCAGCAACAGGATGAATACGCAGTATTTT. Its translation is CASNRMNTQYF.

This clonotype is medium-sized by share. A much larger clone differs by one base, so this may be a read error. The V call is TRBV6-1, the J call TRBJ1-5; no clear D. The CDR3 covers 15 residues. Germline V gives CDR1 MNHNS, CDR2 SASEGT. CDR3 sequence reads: CDSSEGGNRDQPQHF. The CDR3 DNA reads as TGTGACAGCAGTGAAGGCGGGAATAGGGATCAGCCCCAGCATTTT.

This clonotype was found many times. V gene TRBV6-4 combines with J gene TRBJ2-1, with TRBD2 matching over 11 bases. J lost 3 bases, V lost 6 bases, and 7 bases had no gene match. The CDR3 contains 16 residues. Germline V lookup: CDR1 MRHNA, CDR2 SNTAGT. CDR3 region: CASSHSTSGGYNEQFF. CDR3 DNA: TGTGCCAGCAGCCACTCCACTAGCGGGGGCTACAATGAGCAGTTCTTC.